The text below deals with one T cell receptor beta chain. These data originate in a study of cytomegalovirus exposure and HLA in healthy donors. PCR amplification relied on 60 Vbeta primers (plus 13 Jbeta primers). Profiled with immunoSEQ multiplex PCR; TCRdb holds only in-frame clones, not every one. This repertoire includes around 50,000 clones. Trimming stripped 3 bases from V and 5 bases from J, with 17 bases between. This CDR3 is built from 15 residues. Looked up from germline, CDR1 is SGHRS and CDR2 is YFSETQ. What was sequenced was PBMCs. The V gene is TRBV5-1, the J gene TRBJ1-1; D uncertain. The receptor comes from a woman in her thirties in good health and CMV-seropositive. Written as DNA, the CDR3 is TGCGCCAGCAGCTCCGGGTTAGCGCGCGGGACTGAAGCTTTCTTT. It specifies CASSSGLARGTEAFF.